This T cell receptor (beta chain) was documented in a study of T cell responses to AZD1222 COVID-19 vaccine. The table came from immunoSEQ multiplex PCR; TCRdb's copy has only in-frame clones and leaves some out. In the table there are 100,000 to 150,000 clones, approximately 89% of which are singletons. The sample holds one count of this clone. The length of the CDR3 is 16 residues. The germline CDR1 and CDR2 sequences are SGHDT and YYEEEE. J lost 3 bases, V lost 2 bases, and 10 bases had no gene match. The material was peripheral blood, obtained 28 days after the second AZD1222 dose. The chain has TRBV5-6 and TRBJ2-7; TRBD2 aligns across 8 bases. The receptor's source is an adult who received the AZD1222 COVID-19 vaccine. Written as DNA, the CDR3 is TGTGCCAGCAGCTTAGCGGGGGCCGTTAAAAACTACGAGCAGTACTTC. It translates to CASSLAGAVKNYEQYF.